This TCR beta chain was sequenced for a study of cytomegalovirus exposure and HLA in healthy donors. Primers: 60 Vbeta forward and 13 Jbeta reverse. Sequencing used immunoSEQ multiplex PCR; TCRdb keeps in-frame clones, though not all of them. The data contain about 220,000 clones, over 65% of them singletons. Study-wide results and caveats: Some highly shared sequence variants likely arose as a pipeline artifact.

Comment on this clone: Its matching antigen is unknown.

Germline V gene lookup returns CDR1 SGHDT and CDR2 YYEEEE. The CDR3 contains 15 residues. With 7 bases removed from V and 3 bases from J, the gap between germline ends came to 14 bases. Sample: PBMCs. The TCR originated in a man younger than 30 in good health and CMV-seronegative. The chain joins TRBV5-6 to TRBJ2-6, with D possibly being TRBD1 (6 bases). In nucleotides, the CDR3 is TGTGCCAGCGGAAGACAGGAGGTTGGGGCCAACGTCCTGACTTTC. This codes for CASGRQEVGANVLTF.